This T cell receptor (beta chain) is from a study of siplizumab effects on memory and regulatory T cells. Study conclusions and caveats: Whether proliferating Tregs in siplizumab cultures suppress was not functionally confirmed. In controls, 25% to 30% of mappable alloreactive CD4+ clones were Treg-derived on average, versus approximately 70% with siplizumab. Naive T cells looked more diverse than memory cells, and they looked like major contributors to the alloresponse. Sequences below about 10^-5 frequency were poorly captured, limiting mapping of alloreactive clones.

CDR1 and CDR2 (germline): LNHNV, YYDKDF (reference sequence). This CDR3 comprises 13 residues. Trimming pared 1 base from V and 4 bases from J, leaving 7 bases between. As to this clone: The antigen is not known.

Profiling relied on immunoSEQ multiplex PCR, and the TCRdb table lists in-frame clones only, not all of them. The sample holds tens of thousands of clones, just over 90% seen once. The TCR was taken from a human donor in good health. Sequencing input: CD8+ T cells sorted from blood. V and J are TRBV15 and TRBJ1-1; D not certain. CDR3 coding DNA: TGTGCCACCAGCAGAGTTCTAGCCACTGAAGCTTTCTTT. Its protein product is CATSRVLATEAFF.